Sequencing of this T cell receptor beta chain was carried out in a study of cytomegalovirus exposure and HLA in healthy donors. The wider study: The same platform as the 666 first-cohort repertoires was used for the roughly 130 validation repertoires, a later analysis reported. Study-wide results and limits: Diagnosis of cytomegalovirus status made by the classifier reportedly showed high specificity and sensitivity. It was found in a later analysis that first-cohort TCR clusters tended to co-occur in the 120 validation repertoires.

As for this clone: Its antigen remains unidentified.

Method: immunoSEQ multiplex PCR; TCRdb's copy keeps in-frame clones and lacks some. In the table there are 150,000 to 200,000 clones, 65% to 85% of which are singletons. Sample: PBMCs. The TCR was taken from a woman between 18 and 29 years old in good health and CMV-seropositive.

The CDR3 region has the DNA TGTGCCAGCAGTTTTAGCGGGGGCCCAGGGAGAAACATTCAGTACTTC. This sequence encodes CASSFSGGPGRNIQYF. The V gene is TRBV6-5, the J gene TRBJ2-4; 9 nucleotides match TRBD2. Germline V gene data show CDR1 as MNHEY and CDR2 as SVGAGI. V lost 4 bases, J lost 6 bases, and 10 bases stayed unmatched. This CDR3 is 16 amino acids long.